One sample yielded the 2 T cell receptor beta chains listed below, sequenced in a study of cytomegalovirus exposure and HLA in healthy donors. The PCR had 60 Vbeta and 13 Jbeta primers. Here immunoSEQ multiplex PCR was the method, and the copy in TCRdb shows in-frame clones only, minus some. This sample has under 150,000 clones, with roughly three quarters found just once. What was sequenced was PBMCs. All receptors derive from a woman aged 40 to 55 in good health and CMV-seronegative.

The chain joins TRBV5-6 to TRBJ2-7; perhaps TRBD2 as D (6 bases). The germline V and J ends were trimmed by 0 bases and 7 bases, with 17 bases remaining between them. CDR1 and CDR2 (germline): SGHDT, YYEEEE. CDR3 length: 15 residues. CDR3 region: CASSLVGRPGREQYF. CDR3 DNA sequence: TGTGCCAGCAGCTTGGTTGGGAGGCCCGGAAGGGAGCAGTACTTC.

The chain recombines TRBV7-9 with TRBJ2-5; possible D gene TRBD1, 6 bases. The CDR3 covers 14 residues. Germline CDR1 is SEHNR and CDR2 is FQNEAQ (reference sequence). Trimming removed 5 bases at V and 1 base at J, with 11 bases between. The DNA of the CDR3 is TGTGCCAGCAGCCCTGACAGGAGCCAAGAGACCCAGTACTTC. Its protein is CASSPDRSQETQYF. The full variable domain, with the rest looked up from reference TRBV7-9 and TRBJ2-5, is DTGVSQNPRHKITKRGQNVTFRCDPISEHNRLYWYRQTLGQGPEFLTYFQNEAQLEKSRLLSDRFSAERPKGSFSTLEIQRTEQGDSAMYLCASSPDRSQETQYFGPGTRLLVL.